A single sample gave rise to the 2 T cell receptor beta chains below, sequenced in a study of T cell changes during pregnancy in multiple sclerosis. Data came from immunoSEQ multiplex PCR; TCRdb stores just in-frame clones and leaves some out. The table has about 13,000 clones, 90% seen once. Source: CD8+ T cells from peripheral blood mononuclear cells, taken after pregnancy. These receptors originate from a female donor in good health, enrolled as a control in a pregnancy study.

V and J are TRBV4-3 and TRBJ2-3; D might be TRBD1 (5 bases). The CDR3 consists of 17 residues. CDR1 and CDR2 from the germline V gene are LGHNA and YSLEER. V lost 0 bases and J lost 2, with 15 bases in between. CDR3 DNA: TGCGCCAGCAGCCAAGATGAAAAGGGGTGGTACACAGATACGCAGTATTTT. This gives the protein CASSQDEKGWYTDTQYF.

The rearrangement uses TRBV28 and TRBJ1-6; D call uncertain. V shed 5 bases and J shed 7 bases, with 15 bases lying between them. This CDR3 region has 15 residues. The germline CDR1 and CDR2 sequences are MDHEN and SYDVKM. The CDR3 region is CASSLPQTGNSPLHF. Written as DNA, the CDR3 is TGTGCCAGCAGTCTCCCCCAGACGGGAAATTCACCCCTCCACTTT.